This TCR beta chain was identified during a study of blood T cell repertoires in COVID-19. Study-level background: In each case, the material was cDNA or gDNA derived from T cells, B-cell-depleted T cells, or PBMCs.

The length of the CDR3 is 15 residues. J was trimmed by 12 bases and V by 1 base; bases with no gene match: 4. Germline V gene data show CDR1 as LNHDA and CDR2 as SQIVND (reference sequence). Original processing methods: Nucleated cell counts were estimated from reference gene primer amplification. The method was immunoSEQ multiplex PCR; TCRdb's version includes in-frame clones alone and lacks a portion of them. V and J calls and clone size follow that table, whereas D and trimming were derived from the DNA. The profile shows around 180,000 clones, 70% to 85% of them singletons. The sequence derives from a woman of 80 years or more with acute or convalescent COVID-19. The chain employs TRBV19 and TRBJ2-1; 15 nucleotides match TRBD2. Sequencing input: peripheral blood. The CDR3 reads CASSIGTSGRVGQFF. The CDR3 bases are TGTGCCAGTAGTATAGGGACTAGCGGGAGGGTCGGGCAGTTCTTC.